The 20 T cell receptor beta chains in this list originate from one sample, sequenced in a study of lung T cells in sarcoidosis with Löfgren's syndrome. MiXCR, applied by TCRdb to the reads, yields one record per CDR3 protein. The sample carries fewer than 80,000 distinct CDR3 sequences, around 20% recorded once. Material: CD4+ T cells from PBMCs. The receptor source for this set is a human donor with sarcoidosis (Löfgren's syndrome or another form), or a control subject (not recorded which).

This clonotype was recorded a few times. V usage is TRBV19 and J usage is TRBJ1-5, with 10 bases matching TRBD1. From germline, CDR1 is LNHDA and CDR2 SQIVND (reference sequence). This CDR3 has 14 amino acids. V lost 10 bases to trimming and J lost 11 bases; unmatched junction nucleotides: 14. The CDR3 reads CATRDRGSLGAQHF. Written as DNA, the CDR3 is TGTGCCACCCGGGACAGGGGATCCTTAGGAGCCCAGCATTTT.

Points on this clonotype: Since a much larger clone is just one base distant, this may be a read error. V usage is TRBV12-3 or TRBV12-4 and J usage is TRBJ2-2; TRBD1 is a possible D gene (6 bases). CDR3 length: 18 amino acids. The ends were cut back, 3 bases at V and 4 bases at J, with 21 bases in the middle. CDR3 in amino acids: CASSFLQGISAITGELFF. The CDR3 DNA sequence: TGTGCCAGCAGTTTCTTACAGGGTATAAGCGCGATCACCGGGGAGCTGTTTTTT.

Remarks on this clonotype: This CDR3 is missing its conserved last phenylalanine or tryptophan, likely due to a read error. The DNA is omitted, as the CDR3 cannot be located on it reliably, and the CDR3 follows TCRdb's listing. V gene TRBV6-2 or TRBV6-3 combines with J gene TRBJ2-2; no DNA check was done on the table's D call, TRBD1. Germline V gene sequence: CDR1 MNHEY, CDR2 SVGEGT. From its first to its last residue, the CDR3 has 18 amino acids. The chain's CDR3 is CASSYSQGRSTNTGELFL.

Turning to this clonotype: Since a much larger clone is just one base distant, this may be a read error. The gene calls are TRBV6-1 and TRBJ2-3; possibly TRBD2 for D (7 bases). CDR3 length: 17 residues. CDR1 and CDR2 (germline): MNHNS, SASEGT. Trimming pared 5 bases from V and 0 bases from J, leaving 18 bases between. CDR3 region: CASSRGWEGDSTDTQYF. The CDR3 nucleotides read TGTGCCAGCAGTAGGGGATGGGAGGGGGACAGCACAGATACGCAGTATTTT.

This clonotype came up a few times. The chain joins TRBV28 to TRBJ1-5, with 7 bases matching TRBD1. J lost 4 bases, V lost 1 base, and 4 bases had no gene match. The CDR3 contains 15 residues. CDR1 is MDHEN, CDR2 SYDVKM, per germline. CDR3: CASSLSTGSNQPQHF. CDR3 coding DNA: TGTGCCAGCAGTTTATCGACAGGGAGTAATCAGCCCCAGCATTTT.

Many counts were recorded for this clonotype. V and J are TRBV28 and TRBJ1-6; 9 positions match TRBD1. Trimming removed 3 bases from V and 7 bases from J; junction bases left unmatched: 10. The CDR3 loop spans 17 amino acids. Germline-derived CDR1 and CDR2 are MDHEN and SYDVKM. The chain's CDR3 is CASSFRTGVPGNSPLHF. The CDR3 DNA is TGTGCCAGCAGTTTCCGGACAGGGGTCCCAGGGAATTCACCCCTCCACTTT.

The chain joins TRBV5-6 to TRBJ2-3; D gene ambiguous. V lost 0 bases, J lost 7 bases, and 18 bases lay in between. This CDR3 is 16 amino acids long. From germline, CDR1 is SGHDT and CDR2 YYEEEE. CDR3 sequence: CASSLEVKAAVNTQYF. The CDR3 coding sequence is TGTGCCAGCAGCTTGGAGGTAAAGGCGGCCGTGAATACGCAGTATTTT.

This chain joins TRBV5-1 and TRBJ2-3; unclear D gene. The germline V gene has CDR1 SGHRS and CDR2 YFSETQ. The germline V and J ends were trimmed by 3 bases and 3 bases, with 8 bases remaining between them. This CDR3 has 13 amino acids. CDR3 amino acids: CASSSTWTDTQYF. DNA for the CDR3: TGCGCCAGCAGCTCGACTTGGACAGATACGCAGTATTTT.

For this clonotype: A clone one base away is much larger, so this may be a read error. The V call is TRBV4-1, the J call TRBJ1-3, with TRBD1 matching over 8 bases. Germline loops: CDR1 MGHRA, CDR2 YSYEKL. This CDR3 contains 17 residues. CDR3 nucleotides: TGCGCCAGCAGCCGACTAGAAGGGACAGGCTCTGGAGACACCATATATTTT. Translation: CASSRLEGTGSGDTIYF.

As for this clonotype: This may be a read error: a much more frequent sequence differs by one nucleotide. The chain couples TRBV15 to TRBJ1-3; 10 bases are a match to TRBD1. J lost 3 bases, V lost 3 bases, and 11 bases had no gene match. This CDR3 has 18 residues. Germline V gene data show CDR1 as LNHNV and CDR2 as YYDKDF (reference sequence). Here the CDR3 DNA reads TGTGCCACCAGCAGGCAGCTAGGGACAGGGGCGAGTGGAAACACCATATATTTT. Translated, it gives CATSRQLGTGASGNTIYF.

This clonotype was seen only a few times. The chain combines TRBV18 with TRBJ2-7; TRBD1 aligns across 7 bases. The CDR3 sequence is 16 residues long. With V trimmed by 3 bases and J by 3 bases, 11 bases remained unmatched. Germline V gene sequence: CDR1 KGHSH, CDR2 LQKENI. Here the CDR3 DNA reads TGTGCCAGCTCACCCCTGGGAAGACAGGGACGCTACGAGCAGTACTTC. This sequence encodes CASSPLGRQGRYEQYF.

As for this clonotype: Sequence at one end of the junction differs from germline and may be a read error. The chain's CDR3 is CASGSMLQNGQFF. Written as DNA, the CDR3 is TGTGCCAGCGGAAGTATGCTGCAGAATGGGCAGTTCTTC. The chain is built from TRBV6-1 and TRBJ2-1; D call uncertain. Per germline, CDR1 MNHNS and CDR2 SASEGT. This CDR3 is 13 amino acids long.

There are many counts of this clonotype. This chain uses TRBV4-3 with TRBJ2-1; D remains ambiguous. This CDR3 comprises 13 residues. V gave up 3 bases and J gave up 6 bases, with 9 bases separating them. The germline V gene has CDR1 LGHNA and CDR2 YSLEER. The CDR3 coding sequence is TGCGCCAGCAGCCAGGCCGAAGGCAATGAGCAGTTCTTC. This sequence encodes CASSQAEGNEQFF.

This clonotype was detected ten times or more. This chain joins TRBV28 and TRBJ2-3, with TRBD1 matching 7 bases. This CDR3 is built from 16 residues. Unmatched junction bases numbered 10, after V lost 5 bases and J lost 2 bases. Per the germline V gene, CDR1 is MDHEN and CDR2 is SYDVKM. CDR3 nucleotides: TGTGCCAGCAGTGGGAATGACAGGGCACACACAGATACGCAGTATTTT. Its protein product is CASSGNDRAHTDTQYF. The whole variable domain, filled in from reference TRBV28 and TRBJ2-3, reads DVKVTQSSRYLVKRTGEKVFLECVQDMDHENMFWYRQDPGLGLRLIYFSYDVKMKEKGDIPEGYSVSREKKERFSLILESASTNQTSMYLCASSGNDRAHTDTQYFGPGTRLTVL.

The CDR3 loop reads CASRGEKLFF. Written as DNA, the CDR3 is TGTGCCAGCAGAGGGGAAAAACTGTTTTTT. The chain employs TRBV12-3 or TRBV12-4 and TRBJ1-4; D unclear. The CDR3 runs 10 residues. V gave up 6 bases and J gave up 8 bases, with 4 bases separating them.

This clonotype has at least ten counts. The chain uses TRBV27 and TRBJ1-1; 7 bases align to TRBD1. V was clipped by 8 bases and J by 1 base; unmatched bases: 7. This CDR3 is built from 14 residues. From germline, CDR1 is MNHEY and CDR2 SMNVEV (reference sequence). The CDR3 spells CASGQDWGNTEAFF. DNA of the CDR3: TGTGCCAGCGGACAGGATTGGGGGAACACTGAAGCTTTCTTT.

V gene TRBV2 combines with J gene TRBJ2-6; no clear D. Germline V gene sequence: CDR1 SNHLY, CDR2 FYNNEI. V shed 6 bases and J shed 0 bases, with 3 bases lying between them. CDR3 length equals 13 residues. CDR3 residues: CASSASGANVLTF. In nucleotides, the CDR3 is TGTGCCAGCAGCGCCTCTGGGGCCAACGTCCTGACTTTC.

Remarks on this clonotype: A much larger clone sits a single nucleotide away, making a read error possible. The chain couples TRBV2 to TRBJ1-2, with a possible D match to TRBD1 (6 bases). The V and J ends lost 4 bases and 1 base respectively, with 10 bases between them. Germline V gives CDR1 SNHLY, CDR2 FYNNEI. The CDR3 runs 14 residues. The CDR3 sequence is CASSGQALNYGYTF. DNA of the CDR3: TGTGCCAGCAGTGGACAGGCGCTTAACTATGGCTACACCTTC. The full variable domain, in which reference TRBV2 and TRBJ1-2 provide the parts outside the CDR3, is EPEVTQTPSHQVTQMGQEVILRCVPISNHLYFYWYRQILGQKVEFLVSFYNNEISEKSEIFDDQFSVERPDGSNFTLKIRSTKLEDSAMYFCASSGQALNYGYTFGSGTRLTVV.

About this clonotype itself: Since a much larger clone is just one base distant, this may be a read error. The rearrangement links TRBV10-3 to TRBJ2-3; the D gene is possibly TRBD1 (5 bases). Per the germline V gene, CDR1 is ENHRY and CDR2 is SYGVKD. V lost 5 bases and J lost 2, with 17 bases in between. CDR3 length: 16 residues. CDR3 residues: CAISKGQGSSTDTQYF. Written as DNA, the CDR3 is TGTGCCATCAGTAAGGGGCAGGGATCTTCCACAGATACGCAGTATTTT.

The table lists this clonotype with many counts. The chain is built from TRBV10-3 and TRBJ2-2, with TRBD2 identical over 9 bases. The germline V gene has CDR1 ENHRY and CDR2 SYGVKD. The CDR3 runs 14 residues. With 8 bases clipped from V and 1 base from J, the junction kept 2 bases outside the gene matches. CDR3 amino acids: CAIASGMNTGELFF. The CDR3 DNA follows: TGTGCCATCGCTAGCGGGATGAACACCGGGGAGCTGTTTTTT.